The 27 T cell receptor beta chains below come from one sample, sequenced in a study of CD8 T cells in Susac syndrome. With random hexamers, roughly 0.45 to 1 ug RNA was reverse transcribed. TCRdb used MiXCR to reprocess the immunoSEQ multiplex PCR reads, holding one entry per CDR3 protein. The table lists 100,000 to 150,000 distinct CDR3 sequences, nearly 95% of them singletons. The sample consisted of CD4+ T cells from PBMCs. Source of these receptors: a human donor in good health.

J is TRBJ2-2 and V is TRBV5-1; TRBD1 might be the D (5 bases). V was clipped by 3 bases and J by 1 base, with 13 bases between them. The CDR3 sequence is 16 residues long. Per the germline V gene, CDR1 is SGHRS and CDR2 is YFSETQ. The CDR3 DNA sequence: TGCGCCAGCAGCTGGGGCGGTTTAGGGAACACCGGGGAGCTGTTTTTT. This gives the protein CASSWGGLGNTGELFF.

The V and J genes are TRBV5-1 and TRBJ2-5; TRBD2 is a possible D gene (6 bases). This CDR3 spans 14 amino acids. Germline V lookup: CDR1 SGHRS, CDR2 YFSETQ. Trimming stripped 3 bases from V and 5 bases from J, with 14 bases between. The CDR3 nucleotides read TGCGCCAGCAGCTACGGGACTTTTCGGGAGACCCAGTACTTC. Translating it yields CASSYGTFRETQYF.

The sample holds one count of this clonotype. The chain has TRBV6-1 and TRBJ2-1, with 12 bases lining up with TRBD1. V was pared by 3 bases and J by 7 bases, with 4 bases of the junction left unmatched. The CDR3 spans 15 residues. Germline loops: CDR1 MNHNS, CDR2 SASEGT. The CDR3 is CASSEPGQGANEQFF. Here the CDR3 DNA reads TGTGCCAGCAGTGAGCCGGGACAGGGGGCTAATGAGCAGTTCTTC.

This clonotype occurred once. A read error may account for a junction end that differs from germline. The CDR3 is CASSSGTGNHPQHF. The CDR3 DNA follows: TGTGCCAGCAGCTCCGGGACAGGGAATCACCCCCAGCATTTT. The chain has TRBV3-1 and TRBJ1-5, with 9 positions matching TRBD1. There are 14 residues in the CDR3. The V gene's germline CDR1 is LGHDT and CDR2 YNNKEL (reference sequence).

The CDR3 region has the DNA TGCAGCGTTTTCGGACAGGCGCGCTATGGCTACACCTTC. The encoded protein is CSVFGQARYGYTF. This chain uses TRBV29-1 with TRBJ1-2; 7 bases match TRBD1. Unmatched junction bases numbered 7, after V lost 5 bases and J lost 4 bases. Germline V gene lookup returns CDR1 SQVTM and CDR2 ANQGSEA. CDR3 length: 13 amino acids.

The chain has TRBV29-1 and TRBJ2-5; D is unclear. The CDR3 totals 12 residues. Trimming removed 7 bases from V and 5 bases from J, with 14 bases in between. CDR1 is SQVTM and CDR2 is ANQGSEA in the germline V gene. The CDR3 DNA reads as TGCAGCGCCACAACCGTAGGGGAGACCCAGTACTTC. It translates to CSATTVGETQYF.

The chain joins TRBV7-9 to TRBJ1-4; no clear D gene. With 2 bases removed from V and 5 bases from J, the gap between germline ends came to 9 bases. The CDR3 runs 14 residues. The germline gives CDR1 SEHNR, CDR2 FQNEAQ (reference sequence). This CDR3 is CASSLQVDNEKLFF. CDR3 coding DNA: TGTGCCAGCAGCTTACAGGTCGACAATGAAAAACTGTTTTTT.

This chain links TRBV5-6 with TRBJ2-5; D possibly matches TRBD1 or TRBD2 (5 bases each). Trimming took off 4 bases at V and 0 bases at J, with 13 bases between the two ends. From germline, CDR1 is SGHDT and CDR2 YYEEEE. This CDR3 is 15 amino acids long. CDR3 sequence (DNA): TGTGCCAGCAGCCTTATACAGGACTACCAAGAGACCCAGTACTTC. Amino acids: CASSLIQDYQETQYF.

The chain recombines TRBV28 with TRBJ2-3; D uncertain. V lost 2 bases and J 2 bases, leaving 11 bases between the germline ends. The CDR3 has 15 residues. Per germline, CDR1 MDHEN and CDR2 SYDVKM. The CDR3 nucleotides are TGTGCCAGCAGTTTACCCTCATCTATCACAGATACGCAGTATTTT. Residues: CASSLPSSITDTQYF.

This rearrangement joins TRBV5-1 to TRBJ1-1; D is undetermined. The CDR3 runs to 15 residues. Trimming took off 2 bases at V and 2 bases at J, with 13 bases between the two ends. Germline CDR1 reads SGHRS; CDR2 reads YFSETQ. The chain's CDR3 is CASSLGPAVNTEAFF. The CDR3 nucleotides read TGCGCCAGCAGCTTAGGGCCGGCGGTTAACACTGAAGCTTTCTTT.

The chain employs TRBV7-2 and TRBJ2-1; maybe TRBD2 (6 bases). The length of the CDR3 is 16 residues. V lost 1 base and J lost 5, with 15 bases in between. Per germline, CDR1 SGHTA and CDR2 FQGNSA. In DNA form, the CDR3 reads TGTGCCAGCAGCTTAGGGGGCGGGACGGCCAACAATGAGCAGTTCTTC. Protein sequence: CASSLGGGTANNEQFF.

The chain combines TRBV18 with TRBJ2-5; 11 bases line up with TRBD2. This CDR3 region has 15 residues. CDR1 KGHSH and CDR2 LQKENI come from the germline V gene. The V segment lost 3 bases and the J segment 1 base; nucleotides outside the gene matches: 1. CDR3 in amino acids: CASSPGTSGQETQYF. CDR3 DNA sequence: TGTGCCAGCTCACCGGGGACTAGCGGCCAAGAGACCCAGTACTTC.

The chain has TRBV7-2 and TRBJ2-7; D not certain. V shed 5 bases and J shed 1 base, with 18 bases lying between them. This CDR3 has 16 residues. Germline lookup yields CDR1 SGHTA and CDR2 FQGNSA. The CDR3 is CASSQGLPTVSYEQYF. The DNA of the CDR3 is TGTGCCAGCAGCCAAGGTCTACCAACCGTTTCCTACGAGCAGTACTTC.

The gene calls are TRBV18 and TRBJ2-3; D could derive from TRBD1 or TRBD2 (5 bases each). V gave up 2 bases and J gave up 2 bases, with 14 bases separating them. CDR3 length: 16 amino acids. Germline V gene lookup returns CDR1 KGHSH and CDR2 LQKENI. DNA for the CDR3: TGTGCCAGCTCACCAGGGCAAACGGGGCTCACAGATACGCAGTATTTT. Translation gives CASSPGQTGLTDTQYF.

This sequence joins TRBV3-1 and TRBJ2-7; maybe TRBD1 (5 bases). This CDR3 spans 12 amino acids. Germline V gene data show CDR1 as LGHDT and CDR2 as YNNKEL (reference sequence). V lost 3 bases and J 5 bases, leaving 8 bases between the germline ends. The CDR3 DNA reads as TGTGCCAGCAGCCACAGGGTTAACGAGCAGTACTTC. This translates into CASSHRVNEQYF.

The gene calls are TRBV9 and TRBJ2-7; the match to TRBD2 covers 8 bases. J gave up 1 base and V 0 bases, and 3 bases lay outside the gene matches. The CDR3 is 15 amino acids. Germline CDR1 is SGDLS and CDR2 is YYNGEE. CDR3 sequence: CASSVGTSSSYEQYF. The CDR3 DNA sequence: TGTGCCAGCAGCGTAGGGACTAGCTCGTCCTACGAGCAGTACTTC.

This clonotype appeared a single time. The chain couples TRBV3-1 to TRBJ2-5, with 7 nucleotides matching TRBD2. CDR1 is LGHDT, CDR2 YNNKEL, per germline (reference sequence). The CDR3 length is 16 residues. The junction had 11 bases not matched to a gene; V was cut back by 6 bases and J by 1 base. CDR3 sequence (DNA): TGTGCCAGCAGTCCTAGCCCCCTAGCGGTCCAAGAGACCCAGTACTTC. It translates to CASSPSPLAVQETQYF.

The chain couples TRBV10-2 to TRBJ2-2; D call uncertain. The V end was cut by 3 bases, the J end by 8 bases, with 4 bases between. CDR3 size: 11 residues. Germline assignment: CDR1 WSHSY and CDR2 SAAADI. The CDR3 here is CASSELGELFF. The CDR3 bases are TGCGCCAGCAGTGAACTGGGGGAGCTGTTTTTT.

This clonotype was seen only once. Here the CDR3 DNA reads TGCAGCGTTGAAGAAGTAAGGATTGCAACTGAAGCTTTCTTT. Protein: CSVEEVRIATEAFF. V usage is TRBV29-1 and J usage is TRBJ1-1; D remains unclear. The CDR3 is 14 residues long. Germline CDR1 is SQVTM and CDR2 is ANQGSEA. V dropped 0 bases and J dropped 5 bases, with 13 bases sitting between them.

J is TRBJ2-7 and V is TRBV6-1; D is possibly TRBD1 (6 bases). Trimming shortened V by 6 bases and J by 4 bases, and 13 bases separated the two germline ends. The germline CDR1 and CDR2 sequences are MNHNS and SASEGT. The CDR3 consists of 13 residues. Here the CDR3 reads CASSRQVGYEQYF. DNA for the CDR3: TGTGCCAGCAGCCGACAGGTGGGGTACGAGCAGTACTTC.

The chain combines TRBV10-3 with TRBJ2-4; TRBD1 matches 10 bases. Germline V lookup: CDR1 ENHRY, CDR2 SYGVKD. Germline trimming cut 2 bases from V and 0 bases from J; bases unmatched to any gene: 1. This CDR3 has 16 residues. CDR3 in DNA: TGTGCCATCAGTGAGGGGACAGGGGTAGCCAAAAACATTCAGTACTTC. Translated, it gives CAISEGTGVAKNIQYF.

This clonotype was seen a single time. CDR3 DNA: TGTGCCAGCAGTGTTGGGACAGGGGATGGCTACACCTTC. It codes for CASSVGTGDGYTF. V and J are TRBV12-3 or TRBV12-4 and TRBJ1-2, with 10 bases identical to TRBD1. The CDR3 totals 13 residues. Trimming at V came to 5 bases and at J to 6 bases, leaving 3 bases not matched to a gene.

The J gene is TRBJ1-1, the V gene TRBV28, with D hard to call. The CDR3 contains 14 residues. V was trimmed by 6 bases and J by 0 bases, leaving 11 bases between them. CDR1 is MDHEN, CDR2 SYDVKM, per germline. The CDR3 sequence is CASRVSSMNTEAFF. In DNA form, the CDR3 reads TGTGCCAGCAGAGTATCCAGCATGAACACTGAAGCTTTCTTT.

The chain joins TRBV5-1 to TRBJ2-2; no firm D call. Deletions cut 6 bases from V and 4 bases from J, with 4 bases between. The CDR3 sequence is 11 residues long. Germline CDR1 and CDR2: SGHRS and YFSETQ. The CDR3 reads CASKGTGELFF. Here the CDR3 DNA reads TGCGCCAGCAAAGGCACCGGGGAGCTGTTTTTT. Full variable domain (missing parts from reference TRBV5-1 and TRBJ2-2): KAGVTQTPRYLIKTRGQQVTLSCSPISGHRSVSWYQQTPGQGLQFLFEYFSETQRNKGNFPGRFSGRQFSNSRSEMNVSTLELGDSALYLCASKGTGELFFGEGSRLTVL.

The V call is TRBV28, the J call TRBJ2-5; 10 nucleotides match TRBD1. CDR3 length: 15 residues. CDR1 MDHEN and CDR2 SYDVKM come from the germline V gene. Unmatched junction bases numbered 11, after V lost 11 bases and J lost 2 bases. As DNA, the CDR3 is TGTGCCGCGGTGCCCGGGACAGGGGTTCAAGAGACCCAGTACTTC. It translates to CAAVPGTGVQETQYF.

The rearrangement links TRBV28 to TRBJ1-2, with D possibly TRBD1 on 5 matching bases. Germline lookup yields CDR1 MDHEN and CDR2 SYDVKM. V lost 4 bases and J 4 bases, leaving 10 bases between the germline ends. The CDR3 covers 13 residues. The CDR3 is CASSSGFLYGYTF. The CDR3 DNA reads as TGTGCCAGCAGTTCAGGGTTTCTCTATGGCTACACCTTC.

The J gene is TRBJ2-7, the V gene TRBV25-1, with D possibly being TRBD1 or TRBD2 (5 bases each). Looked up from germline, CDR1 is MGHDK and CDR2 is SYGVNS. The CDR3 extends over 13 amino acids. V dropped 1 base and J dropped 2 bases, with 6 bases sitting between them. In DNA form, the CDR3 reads TGTGCCAGCAGTGAATCGGGACCCTACGAGCAGTACTTC. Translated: CASSESGPYEQYF.